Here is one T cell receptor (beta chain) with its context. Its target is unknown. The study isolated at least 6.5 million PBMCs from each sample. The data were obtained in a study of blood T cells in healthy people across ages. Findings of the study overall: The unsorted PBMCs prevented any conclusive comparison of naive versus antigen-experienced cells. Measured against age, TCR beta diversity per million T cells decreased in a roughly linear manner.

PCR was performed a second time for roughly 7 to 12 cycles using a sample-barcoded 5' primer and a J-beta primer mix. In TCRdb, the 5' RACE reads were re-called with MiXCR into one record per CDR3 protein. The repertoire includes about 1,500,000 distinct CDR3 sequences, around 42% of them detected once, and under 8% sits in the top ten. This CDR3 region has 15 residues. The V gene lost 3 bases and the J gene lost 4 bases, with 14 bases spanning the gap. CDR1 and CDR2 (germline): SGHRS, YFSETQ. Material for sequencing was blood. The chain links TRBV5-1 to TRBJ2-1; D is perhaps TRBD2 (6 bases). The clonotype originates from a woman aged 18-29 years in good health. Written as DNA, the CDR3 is TGCGCCAGCAGCTCTCAGGCCGGGAGTTACAATGAGCAGTTCTTC. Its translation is CASSSQAGSYNEQFF.